This TCR beta chain originates from a study of blood T cell repertoires in COVID-19. Looking at the study overall: Samples taken during acute and convalescent COVID-19 were collected in the United States, Italy and Spain.

The table came from immunoSEQ multiplex PCR; TCRdb's copy has only in-frame clones and leaves some out. This table holds about 170,000 clones, around 82% found once. V shed 4 bases, J shed 3 bases, and the junction held 8 bases outside the gene matches. CDR1 is SGHTA and CDR2 is FQGTGA in the germline V gene. This CDR3 has 15 amino acids. This rearrangement joins TRBV7-3 to TRBJ1-1; 7 bases are shared with TRBD1. The sequence was obtained from a woman older than 75 with active or convalescent COVID-19. The specimen sequenced was peripheral blood. CDR3 protein: CASSSTGIGDTEAFF. CDR3 coding DNA: TGTGCCAGCAGCTCGACAGGGATTGGGGACACTGAAGCTTTCTTT.